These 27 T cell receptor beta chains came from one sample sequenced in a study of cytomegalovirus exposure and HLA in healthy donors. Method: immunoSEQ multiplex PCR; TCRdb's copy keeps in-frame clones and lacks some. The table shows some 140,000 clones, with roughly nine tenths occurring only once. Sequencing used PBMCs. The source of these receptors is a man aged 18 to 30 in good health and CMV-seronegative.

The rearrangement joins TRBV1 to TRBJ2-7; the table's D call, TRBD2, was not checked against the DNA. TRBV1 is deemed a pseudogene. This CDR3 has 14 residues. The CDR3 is CTSSQEREPHEQYF. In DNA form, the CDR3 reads TGCACCAGCAGCCAAGAGCGGGAGCCCCACGAGCAGTACTTC.

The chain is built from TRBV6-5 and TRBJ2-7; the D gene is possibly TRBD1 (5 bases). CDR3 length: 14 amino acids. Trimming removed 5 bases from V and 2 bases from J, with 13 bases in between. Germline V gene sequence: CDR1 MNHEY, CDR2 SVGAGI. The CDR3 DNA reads TGTGCCAGCAGTGAGCAGGGCAGTGCCTACGAGCAGTACTTC. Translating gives CASSEQGSAYEQYF.

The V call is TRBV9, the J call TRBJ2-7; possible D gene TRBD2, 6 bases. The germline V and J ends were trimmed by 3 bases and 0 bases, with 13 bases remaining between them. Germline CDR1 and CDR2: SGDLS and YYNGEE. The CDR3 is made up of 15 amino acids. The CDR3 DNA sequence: TGTGCCAGCAGCGGGGGACTGGCAAGCTCCTACGAGCAGTACTTC. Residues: CASSGGLASSYEQYF.

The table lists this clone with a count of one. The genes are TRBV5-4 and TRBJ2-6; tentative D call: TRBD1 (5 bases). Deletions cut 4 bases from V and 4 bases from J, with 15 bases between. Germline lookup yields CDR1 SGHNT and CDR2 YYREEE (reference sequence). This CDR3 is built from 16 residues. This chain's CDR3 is CASSPDSLRGANVLTF. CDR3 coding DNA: TGTGCCAGCAGCCCTGACAGCCTTAGGGGGGCCAACGTCCTGACTTTC.

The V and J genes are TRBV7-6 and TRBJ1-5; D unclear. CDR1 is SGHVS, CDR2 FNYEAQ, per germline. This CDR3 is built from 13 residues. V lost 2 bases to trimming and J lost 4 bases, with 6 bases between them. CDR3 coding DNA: TGTGCCAGCAGCTTAACAGAAAATCAGCCCCAGCATTTT. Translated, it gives CASSLTENQPQHF.

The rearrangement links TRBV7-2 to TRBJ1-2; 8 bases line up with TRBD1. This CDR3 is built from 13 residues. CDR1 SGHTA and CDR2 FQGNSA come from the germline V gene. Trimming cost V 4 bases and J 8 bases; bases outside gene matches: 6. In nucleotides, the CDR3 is TGTGCCAGCAGCTCTCAGGGGGCTGGAGGCTACACCTTC. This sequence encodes CASSSQGAGGYTF. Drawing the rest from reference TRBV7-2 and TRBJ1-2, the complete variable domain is GAGVSQSPSNKVTEKGKDVELRCDPISGHTALYWYRQSLGQGLEFLIYFQGNSAPDKSGLPSDRFSAERTGGSVSTLTIQRTQQEDSAVYLCASSSQGAGGYTFGSGTRLTVV.

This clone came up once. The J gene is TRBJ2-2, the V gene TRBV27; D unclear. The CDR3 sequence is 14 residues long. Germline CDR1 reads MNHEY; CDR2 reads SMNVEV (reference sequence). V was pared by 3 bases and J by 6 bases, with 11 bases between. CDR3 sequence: CASSFARFSGELFF. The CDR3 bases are TGTGCCAGCAGTTTTGCGAGGTTCTCCGGGGAGCTGTTTTTT.

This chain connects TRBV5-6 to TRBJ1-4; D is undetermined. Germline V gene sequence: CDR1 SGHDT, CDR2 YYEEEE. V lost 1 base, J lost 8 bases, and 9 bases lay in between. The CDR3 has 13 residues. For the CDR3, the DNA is TGTGCCAGCAGCTTGTATCCGGGGGAAAAACTGTTTTTT. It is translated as CASSLYPGEKLFF. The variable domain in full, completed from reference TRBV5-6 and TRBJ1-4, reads DAGVTQSPTHLIKTRGQQVTLRCSPKSGHDTVSWYQQALGQGPQFIFQYYEEEERQRGNFPDRFSGHQFPNYSSELNVNALLLGDSALYLCASSLYPGEKLFFGSGTQLSVL.

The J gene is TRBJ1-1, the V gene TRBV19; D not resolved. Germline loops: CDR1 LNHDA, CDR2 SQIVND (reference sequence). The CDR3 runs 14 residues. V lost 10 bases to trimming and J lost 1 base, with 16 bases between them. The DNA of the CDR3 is TGTGCCATCAGAGTGGGAGGATGGAACACTGAAGCTTTCTTT. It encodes CAIRVGGWNTEAFF.

CDR3 residues: CASSIPQGLNTEAFF. Here the CDR3 DNA reads TGTGCCAGTAGTATACCCCAGGGGCTGAACACTGAAGCTTTCTTT. V gene TRBV19 combines with J gene TRBJ1-1; D possibly corresponds to TRBD1 (6 bases). Germline V gene data show CDR1 as LNHDA and CDR2 as SQIVND (reference sequence). V lost 2 bases and J 0 bases, leaving 10 bases between the germline ends. The CDR3 consists of 15 residues.

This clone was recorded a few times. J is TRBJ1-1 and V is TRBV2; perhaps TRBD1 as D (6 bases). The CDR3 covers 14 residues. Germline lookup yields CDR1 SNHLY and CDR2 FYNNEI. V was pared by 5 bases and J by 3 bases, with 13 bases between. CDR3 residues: CASSSTGSDTEAFF. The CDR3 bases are TGTGCCAGCAGTTCGACAGGTTCAGACACTGAAGCTTTCTTT.

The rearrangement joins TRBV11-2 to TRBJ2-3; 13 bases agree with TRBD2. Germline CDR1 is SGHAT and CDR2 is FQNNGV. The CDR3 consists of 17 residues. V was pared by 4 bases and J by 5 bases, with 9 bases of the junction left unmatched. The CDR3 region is CASSSRTSGGRGDTQYF. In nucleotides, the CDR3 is TGTGCCAGCAGCTCCCGGACTAGCGGGGGCCGAGGAGATACGCAGTATTTT.

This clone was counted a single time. The CDR3 region is CASSLLAGGGSSYNEQFF. As DNA, the CDR3 is TGTGCCAGCAGCTTACTAGCGGGAGGGGGGAGCTCCTACAATGAGCAGTTCTTC. This chain links TRBV7-8 with TRBJ2-1; 12 nucleotides match TRBD2. Germline V gene data show CDR1 as SGHVS and CDR2 as FQNEAQ. The CDR3 covers 18 residues. Trimming removed 2 bases from V and 0 bases from J; junction bases left unmatched: 5.

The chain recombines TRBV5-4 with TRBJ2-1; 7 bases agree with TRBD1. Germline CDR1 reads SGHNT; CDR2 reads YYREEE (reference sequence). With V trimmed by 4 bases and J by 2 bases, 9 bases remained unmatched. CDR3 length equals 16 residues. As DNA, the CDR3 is TGTGCCAGCAGCGGCCCACAGGGGTCGCCCTACAATGAGCAGTTCTTC. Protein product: CASSGPQGSPYNEQFF.

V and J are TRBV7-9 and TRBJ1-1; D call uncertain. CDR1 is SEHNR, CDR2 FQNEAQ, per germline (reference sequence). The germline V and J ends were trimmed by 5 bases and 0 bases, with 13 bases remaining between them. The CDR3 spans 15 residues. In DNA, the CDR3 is TGTGCCAGCAGCACCCCCTCCGGAGTGAACACTGAAGCTTTCTTT. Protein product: CASSTPSGVNTEAFF.

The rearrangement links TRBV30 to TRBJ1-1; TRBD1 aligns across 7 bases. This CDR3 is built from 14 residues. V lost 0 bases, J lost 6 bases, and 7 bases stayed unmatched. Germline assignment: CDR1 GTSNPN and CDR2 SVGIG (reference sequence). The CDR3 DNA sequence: TGTGCCTGGAGTGTGCACAGGGGAAGCGCTGAAGCTTTCTTT. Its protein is CAWSVHRGSAEAFF.

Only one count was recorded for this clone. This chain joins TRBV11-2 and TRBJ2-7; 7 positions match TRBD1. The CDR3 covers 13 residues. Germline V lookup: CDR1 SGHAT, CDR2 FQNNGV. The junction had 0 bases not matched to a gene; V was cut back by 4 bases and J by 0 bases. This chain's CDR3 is CASSWDSSYEQYF. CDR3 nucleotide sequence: TGTGCCAGCAGCTGGGACAGCTCCTACGAGCAGTACTTC. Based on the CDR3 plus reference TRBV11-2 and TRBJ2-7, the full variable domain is EAGVAQSPRYKIIEKRQSVAFWCNPISGHATLYWYQQILGQGPKLLIQFQNNGVVDDSQLPKDRFSAERLKGVDSTLKIQPAKLEDSAVYLCASSWDSSYEQYFGPGTRLTVT.

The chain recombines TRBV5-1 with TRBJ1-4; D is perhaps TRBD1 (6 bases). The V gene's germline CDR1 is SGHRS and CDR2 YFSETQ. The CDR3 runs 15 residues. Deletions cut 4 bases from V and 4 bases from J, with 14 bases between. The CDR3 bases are TGCGCCAGCAGCACCGAACAGGGCTTTAATGAAAAACTGTTTTTT. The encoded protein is CASSTEQGFNEKLFF.

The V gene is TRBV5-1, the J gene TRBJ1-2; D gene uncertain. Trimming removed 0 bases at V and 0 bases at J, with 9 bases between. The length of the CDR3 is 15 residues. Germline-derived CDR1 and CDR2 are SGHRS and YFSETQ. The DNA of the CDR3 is TGCGCCAGCAGCTTGGTCGGAGGAGCTAACTATGGCTACACCTTC. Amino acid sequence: CASSLVGGANYGYTF.

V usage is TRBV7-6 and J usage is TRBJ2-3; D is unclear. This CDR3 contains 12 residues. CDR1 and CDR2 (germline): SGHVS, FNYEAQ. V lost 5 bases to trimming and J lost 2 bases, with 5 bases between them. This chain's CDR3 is CASSHFTDTQYF. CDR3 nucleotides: TGTGCCAGCAGCCACTTCACAGATACGCAGTATTTT.

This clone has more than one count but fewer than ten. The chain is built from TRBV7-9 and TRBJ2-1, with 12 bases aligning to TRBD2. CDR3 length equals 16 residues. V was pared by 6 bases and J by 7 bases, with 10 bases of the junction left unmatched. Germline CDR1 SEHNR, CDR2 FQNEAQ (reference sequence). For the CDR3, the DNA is TGTGCCAGCAGTCCAAGGGGGACTAGCGGGTTTAATGAGCAGTTCTTC. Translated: CASSPRGTSGFNEQFF.

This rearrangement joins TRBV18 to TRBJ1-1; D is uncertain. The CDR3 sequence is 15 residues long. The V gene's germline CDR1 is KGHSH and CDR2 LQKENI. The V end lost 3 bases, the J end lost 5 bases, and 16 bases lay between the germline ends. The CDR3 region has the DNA TGTGCCAGCTCACCCCCCTTGAGGGCCGGAACTGAAGCTTTCTTT. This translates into CASSPPLRAGTEAFF. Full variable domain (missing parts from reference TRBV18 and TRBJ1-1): NAGVMQNPRHLVRRRGQEARLRCSPMKGHSHVYWYRQLPEEGLKFMVYLQKENIIDESGMPKERFSAEFPKEGPSILRIQQVVRGDSAAYFCASSPPLRAGTEAFFGQGTRLTVV.

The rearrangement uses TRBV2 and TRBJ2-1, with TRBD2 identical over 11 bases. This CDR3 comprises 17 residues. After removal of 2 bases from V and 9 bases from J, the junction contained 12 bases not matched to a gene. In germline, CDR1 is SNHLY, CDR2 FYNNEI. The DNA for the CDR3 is TGTGCCAGCAGTGAATCGCCCTTAGCGGGGGGGAGGGGTGAGCAGTTCTTC. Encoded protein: CASSESPLAGGRGEQFF.

CDR3 in DNA: TGTGCCAGCAGTTTATCCTCGGACACCCTCTCCTACGAGCAGTACTTC. Its translation is CASSLSSDTLSYEQYF. The chain has TRBV27 and TRBJ2-7; tentative D call: TRBD1 (5 bases). CDR3 size: 16 residues. The germline gives CDR1 MNHEY, CDR2 SMNVEV (reference sequence). Trimming left V 0 bases short and J 0 bases short, with 12 bases between.

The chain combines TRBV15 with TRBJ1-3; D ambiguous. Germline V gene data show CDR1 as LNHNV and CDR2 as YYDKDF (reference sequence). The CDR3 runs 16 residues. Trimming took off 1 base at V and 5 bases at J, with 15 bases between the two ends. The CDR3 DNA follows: TGTGCCACCAGCAGAGTGGATGACTACGAGAGAAACACCATATATTTT. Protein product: CATSRVDDYERNTIYF.

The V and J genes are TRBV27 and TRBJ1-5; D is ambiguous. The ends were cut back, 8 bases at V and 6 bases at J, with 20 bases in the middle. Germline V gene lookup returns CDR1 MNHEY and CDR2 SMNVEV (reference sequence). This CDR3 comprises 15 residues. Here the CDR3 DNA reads TGTGCCAGCTCCGAGGGTATAGGGTTGAGTCAGCCCCAGCATTTT. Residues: CASSEGIGLSQPQHF.

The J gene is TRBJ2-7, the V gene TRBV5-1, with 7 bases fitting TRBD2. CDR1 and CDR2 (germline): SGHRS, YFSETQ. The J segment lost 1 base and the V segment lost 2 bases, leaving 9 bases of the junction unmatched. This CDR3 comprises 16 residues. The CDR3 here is CASSLYTGTISYEQYF. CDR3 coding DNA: TGCGCCAGCAGCTTATATACCGGGACTATATCCTACGAGCAGTACTTC.